This TCR beta chain was recovered during a study of T-cell reconstitution after alpha-beta-depleted transplantation in children (dated by TCRdb to 2016 to 2017). Notes on the research overall: T-cell immune reconstitution after TCRalphabeta/CD19-depleted allogeneic hematopoietic cell transplantation in children was quantitatively tracked in the study by means of TCR repertoire profiling. Paper-wide results and their limitations: The apparently early alphabetaT-cell count recovery about two months after transplant was reportedly dependent on only several hundred rapidly expanded clones derived from non-depleted graft cells. In some patients, the high TCRbeta diversity seen at day 60 was put down to recipient T cells and intrathymic progenitors that had survived conditioning. Over subsequent months, a decline in hyperexpanded clone frequencies was noted, and after one year, T-cell counts and TCRbeta diversity were mostly ascribed to newly produced T cells.

The treatment or condition label corresponds to: allogeneic hematopoietic cell transplantation with graft depleted of TCRalphabeta T cells and CD19 B cells. The children who served as transplant recipients had been given grafts of TCRalphabeta/CD19-depleted allogeneic hematopoietic cells. Library construction relied on PCR. Sequencing relied on an Illumina HiSeq 2500. TCR libraries were prepared with molecular barcoding, using unique molecular identifiers to normalize TCRbeta repertoire quantification. In-frame beta chains were kept once TCRdb had trimmed the public reads at Q25 with fastp and called clones with MiXCR. Every CDR3 protein is listed once, alongside the most common genes and DNA of its rows. The sample table shows approximately 490,000 distinct CDR3 sequences, and under 12% are seen once. The ten most abundant clones make up roughly 2% of the sample. This clonotype appeared many times. The antigen it recognizes is unknown. No qualities accompany the bases; no much larger clone lies one base away.

CDR1 is given as DFQATT and CDR2 as SNEGSKA, both from the germline V gene (reference sequence). Including cysteine and phenylalanine, the CDR3 has 13 amino acids. CDR3 DNA only is kept here, 39 bases in frame from base 1. The chain was built from TRBV20-1 and TRBJ2-7; a stretch of 13 junction bases matches TRBD2. This clonotype originated in a child aged 2 to 9 with inherited bone marrow failure, due to receive a stem cell transplant. The specimen was PBMCs, collected before TCRalphabeta/CD19-depleted stem cell transplant. CDR3 reads: CSAGTSGTYEQYF. The nucleotide sequence is TGCAGCGCTGGGACTAGCGGGACCTACGAGCAGTACTTC.